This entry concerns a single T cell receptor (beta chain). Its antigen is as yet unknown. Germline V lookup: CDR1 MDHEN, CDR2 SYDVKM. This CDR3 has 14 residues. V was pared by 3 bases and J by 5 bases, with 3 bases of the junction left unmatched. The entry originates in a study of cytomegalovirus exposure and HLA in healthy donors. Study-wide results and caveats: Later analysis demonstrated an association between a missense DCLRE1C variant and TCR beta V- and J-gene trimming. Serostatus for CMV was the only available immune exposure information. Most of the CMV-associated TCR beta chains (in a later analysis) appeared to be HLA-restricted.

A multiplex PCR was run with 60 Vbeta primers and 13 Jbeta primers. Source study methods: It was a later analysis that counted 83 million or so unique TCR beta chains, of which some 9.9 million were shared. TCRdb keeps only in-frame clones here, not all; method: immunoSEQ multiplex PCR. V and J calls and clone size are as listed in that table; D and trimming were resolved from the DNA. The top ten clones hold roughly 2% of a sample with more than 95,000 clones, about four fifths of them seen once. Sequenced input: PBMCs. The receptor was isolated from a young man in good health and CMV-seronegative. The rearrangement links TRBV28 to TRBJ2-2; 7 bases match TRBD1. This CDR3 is CASSFHRGTGELFF. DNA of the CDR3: TGTGCCAGCAGTTTCCACAGGGGAACCGGGGAGCTGTTTTTT.